This TCR beta chain comes out of a study of post-analysis software for immune sequencing data. As regards this clonotype: The antigen is unknown.

The CDR3 extends over 15 amino acids. V trimming: 4 bases; J trimming: 8 bases; junction bases outside the gene matches: 10. CDR1 SGHRS and CDR2 YFSETQ come from the germline V gene. cDNA libraries of TCR beta carried unique molecular identifiers. From the PCR reads, TCRdb called clonotypes with MiXCR, one entry per CDR3 protein. The table includes 820,000 or so distinct CDR3 sequences, approximately 53% detected once. Study-wide results and limits: The study found TRBV5-6, TRBV5-1 and TRBV20-1 among several TRBV segments more frequent in patients than controls.

The sequencing input was blood. The clonotype comes from a girl under 18 with multiple sclerosis. The chain carries TRBV5-1 and TRBJ2-1; 9 bases are a match to TRBD1. The CDR3 DNA is TGCGCCAGCAGCCCGTACAGGGGGCGCAGCGATGAGCAGTTCTTC. Translation gives CASSPYRGRSDEQFF.